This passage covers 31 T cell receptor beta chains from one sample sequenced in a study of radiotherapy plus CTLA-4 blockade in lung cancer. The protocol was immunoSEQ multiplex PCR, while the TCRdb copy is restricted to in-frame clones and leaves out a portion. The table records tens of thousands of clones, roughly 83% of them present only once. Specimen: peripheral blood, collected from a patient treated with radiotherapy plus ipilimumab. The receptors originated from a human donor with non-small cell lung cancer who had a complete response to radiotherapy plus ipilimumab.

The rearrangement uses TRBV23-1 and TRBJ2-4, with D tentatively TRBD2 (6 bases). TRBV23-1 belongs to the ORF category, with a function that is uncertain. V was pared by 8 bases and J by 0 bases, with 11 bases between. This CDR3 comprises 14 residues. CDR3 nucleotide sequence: TGCGCCAGCCCAGAGGGACTAGCCAAAAACATTCAGTACTTC. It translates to CASPEGLAKNIQYF.

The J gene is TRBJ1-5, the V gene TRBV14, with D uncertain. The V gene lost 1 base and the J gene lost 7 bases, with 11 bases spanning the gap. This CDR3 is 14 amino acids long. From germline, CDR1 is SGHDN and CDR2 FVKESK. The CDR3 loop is CASSQGARVQPQHF. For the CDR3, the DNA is TGTGCCAGCAGCCAAGGGGCGCGTGTACAGCCCCAGCATTTT.

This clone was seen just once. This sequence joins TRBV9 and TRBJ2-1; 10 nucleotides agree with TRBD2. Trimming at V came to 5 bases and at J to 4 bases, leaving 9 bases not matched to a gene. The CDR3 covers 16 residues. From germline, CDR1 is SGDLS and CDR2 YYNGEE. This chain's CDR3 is CASSFTWTSGYNEQFF. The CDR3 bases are TGTGCCAGCAGTTTTACTTGGACTAGCGGTTACAATGAGCAGTTCTTC. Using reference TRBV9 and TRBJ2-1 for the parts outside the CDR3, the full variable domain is DSGVTQTPKHLITATGQRVTLRCSPRSGDLSVYWYQQSLDQGLQFLIQYYNGEERAKGNILERFSAQQFPDLHSELNLSSLELGDSALYFCASSFTWTSGYNEQFFGPGTRLTVL.

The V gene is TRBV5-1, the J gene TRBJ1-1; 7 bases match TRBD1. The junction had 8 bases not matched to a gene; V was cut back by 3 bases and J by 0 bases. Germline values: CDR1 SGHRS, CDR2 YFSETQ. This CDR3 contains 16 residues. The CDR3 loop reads CASSSAPGTVNTEAFF. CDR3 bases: TGCGCCAGCAGCTCGGCGCCCGGGACAGTGAACACTGAAGCTTTCTTT.

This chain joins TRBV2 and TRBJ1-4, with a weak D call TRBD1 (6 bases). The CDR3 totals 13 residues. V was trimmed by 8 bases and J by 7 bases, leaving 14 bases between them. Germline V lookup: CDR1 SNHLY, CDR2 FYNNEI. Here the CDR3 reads CASLYRGSEKLFF. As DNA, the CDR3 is TGTGCCAGCTTGTATAGGGGGAGTGAAAAACTGTTTTTT.

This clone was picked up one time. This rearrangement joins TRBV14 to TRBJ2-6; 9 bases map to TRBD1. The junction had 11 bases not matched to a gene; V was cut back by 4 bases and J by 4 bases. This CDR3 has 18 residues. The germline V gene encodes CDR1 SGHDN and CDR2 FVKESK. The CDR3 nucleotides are TGTGCCAGCAGCCCCCATCCCGGGACAGGGCGCGGGGCCAACGTCCTGACTTTC. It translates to CASSPHPGTGRGANVLTF.

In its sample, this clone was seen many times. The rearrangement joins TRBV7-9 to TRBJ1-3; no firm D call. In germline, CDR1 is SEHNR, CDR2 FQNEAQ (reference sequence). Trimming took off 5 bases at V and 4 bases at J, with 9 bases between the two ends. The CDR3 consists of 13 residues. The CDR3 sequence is CASSGRRGNTIYF. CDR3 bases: TGTGCCAGCAGCGGGAGACGGGGAAACACCATATATTTT.

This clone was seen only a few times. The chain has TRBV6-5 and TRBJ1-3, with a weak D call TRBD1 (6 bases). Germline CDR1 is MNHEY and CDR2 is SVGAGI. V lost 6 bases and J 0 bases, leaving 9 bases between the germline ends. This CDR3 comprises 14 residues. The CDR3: CASSRGGSGNTIYF. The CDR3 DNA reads TGTGCCAGCAGCAGAGGGGGCTCTGGAAACACCATATATTTT.

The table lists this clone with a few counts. The CDR3 DNA reads TGCGCCAGCAGCCAAGAAAACTGGAGCGAGCAGTACTTC. Translating gives CASSQENWSEQYF. The chain employs TRBV4-1 and TRBJ2-7; D is undetermined. CDR1 and CDR2 (germline): MGHRA, YSYEKL. Trimming cost V 0 bases and J 6 bases, with 9 bases left between them. CDR3 length: 13 amino acids.

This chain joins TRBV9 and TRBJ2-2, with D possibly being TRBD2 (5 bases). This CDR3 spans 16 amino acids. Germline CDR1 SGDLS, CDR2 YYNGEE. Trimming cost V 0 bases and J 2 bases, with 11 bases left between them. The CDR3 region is CASSVVEVFNTGELFF. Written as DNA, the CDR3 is TGTGCCAGCAGCGTAGTGGAGGTTTTTAACACCGGGGAGCTGTTTTTT.

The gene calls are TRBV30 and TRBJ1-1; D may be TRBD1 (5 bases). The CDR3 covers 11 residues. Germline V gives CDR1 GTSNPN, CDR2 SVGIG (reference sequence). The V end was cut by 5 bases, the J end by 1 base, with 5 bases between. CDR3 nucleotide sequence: TGTGCCTGGGGACAGAACACTGAAGCTTTCTTT. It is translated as CAWGQNTEAFF.

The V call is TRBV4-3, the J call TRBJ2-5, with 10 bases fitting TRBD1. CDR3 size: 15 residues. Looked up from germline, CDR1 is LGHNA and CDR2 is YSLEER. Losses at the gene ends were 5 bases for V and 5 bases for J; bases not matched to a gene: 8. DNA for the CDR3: TGCGCCAGCAGCAAGCGGACAGGGGGAGGGGAGACCCAGTACTTC. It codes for CASSKRTGGGETQYF.

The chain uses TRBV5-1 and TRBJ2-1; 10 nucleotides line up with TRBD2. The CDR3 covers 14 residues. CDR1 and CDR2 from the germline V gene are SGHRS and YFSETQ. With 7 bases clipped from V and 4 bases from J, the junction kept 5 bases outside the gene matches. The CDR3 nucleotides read TGCGCCAGCGGCAGCGGGAGGGGTTACAATGAGCAGTTCTTC. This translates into CASGSGRGYNEQFF.

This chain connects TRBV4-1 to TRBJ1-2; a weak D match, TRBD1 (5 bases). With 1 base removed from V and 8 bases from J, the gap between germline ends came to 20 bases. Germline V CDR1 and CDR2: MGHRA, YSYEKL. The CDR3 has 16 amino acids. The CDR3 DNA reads TGCGCCAGCAGCCAAGTGGCGGGGGAACCCCGGTTAGGCTACACCTTC. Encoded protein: CASSQVAGEPRLGYTF.

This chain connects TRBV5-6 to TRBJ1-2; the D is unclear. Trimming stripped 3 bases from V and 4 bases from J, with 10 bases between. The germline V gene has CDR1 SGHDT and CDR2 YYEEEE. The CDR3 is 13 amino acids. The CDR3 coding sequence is TGTGCCAGCAGCTCCTACGCGGGCTATGGCTACACCTTC. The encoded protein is CASSSYAGYGYTF.

CDR3: CASMFRGNEKLFF. DNA of the CDR3: TGTGCCAGCATGTTTAGGGGGAATGAAAAACTGTTTTTT. V and J are TRBV6-5 and TRBJ1-4; D is possibly TRBD1 (6 bases). The length of the CDR3 is 13 residues. From germline, CDR1 is MNHEY and CDR2 SVGAGI. V was cut by 7 bases and J by 5 bases, with 11 bases left in between.

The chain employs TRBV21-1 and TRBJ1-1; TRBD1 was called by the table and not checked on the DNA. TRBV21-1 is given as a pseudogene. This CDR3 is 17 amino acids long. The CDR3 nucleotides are TGTGCCAGCAGCTTCCGACAGGCCTCGCTGTTGAACACTGAAGCTTTCTTT. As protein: CASSFRQASLLNTEAFF.

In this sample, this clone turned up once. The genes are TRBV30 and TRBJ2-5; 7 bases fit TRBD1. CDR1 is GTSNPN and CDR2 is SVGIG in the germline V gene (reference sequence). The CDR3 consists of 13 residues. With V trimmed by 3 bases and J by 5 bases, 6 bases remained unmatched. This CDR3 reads CAWSHRGMETQYF. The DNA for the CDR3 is TGTGCCTGGAGCCACAGGGGTATGGAGACCCAGTACTTC.

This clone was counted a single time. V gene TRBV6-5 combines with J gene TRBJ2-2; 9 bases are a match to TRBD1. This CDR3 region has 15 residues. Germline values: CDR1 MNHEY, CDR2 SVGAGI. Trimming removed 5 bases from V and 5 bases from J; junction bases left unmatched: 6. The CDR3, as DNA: TGTGCCAGCAGTACCTCCGGGACAGGGACCGGGGAGCTGTTTTTT. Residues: CASSTSGTGTGELFF.

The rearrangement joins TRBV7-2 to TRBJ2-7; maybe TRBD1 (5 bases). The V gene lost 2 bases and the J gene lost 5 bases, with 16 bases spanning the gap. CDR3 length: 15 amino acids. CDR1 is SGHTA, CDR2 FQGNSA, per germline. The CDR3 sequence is CASSLRQGKAHEQYV. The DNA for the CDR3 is TGTGCCAGCAGCTTAAGGCAGGGTAAAGCCCACGAGCAGTACGTC.

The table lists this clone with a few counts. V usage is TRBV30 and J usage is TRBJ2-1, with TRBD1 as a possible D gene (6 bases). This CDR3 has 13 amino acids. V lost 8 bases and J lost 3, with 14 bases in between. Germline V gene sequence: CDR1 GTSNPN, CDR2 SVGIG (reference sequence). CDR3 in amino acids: CARTGTGYNEQFF. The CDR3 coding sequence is TGTGCCCGAACAGGGACGGGCTACAATGAGCAGTTCTTC.

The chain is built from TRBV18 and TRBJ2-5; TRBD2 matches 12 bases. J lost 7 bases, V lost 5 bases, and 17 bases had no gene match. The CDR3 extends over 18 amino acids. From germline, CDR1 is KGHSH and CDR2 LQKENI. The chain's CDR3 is CASSTPLRLAGELRTQYF. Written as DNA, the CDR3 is TGTGCCAGCTCAACCCCCCTTCGACTAGCGGGAGAGCTACGGACCCAGTACTTC.

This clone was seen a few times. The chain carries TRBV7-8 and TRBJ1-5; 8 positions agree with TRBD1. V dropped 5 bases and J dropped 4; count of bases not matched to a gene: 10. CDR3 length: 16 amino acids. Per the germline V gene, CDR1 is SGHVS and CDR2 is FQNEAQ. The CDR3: CASSLLNTGGNQPQHF. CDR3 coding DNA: TGTGCCAGCAGCCTCCTGAATACAGGGGGTAATCAGCCCCAGCATTTT.

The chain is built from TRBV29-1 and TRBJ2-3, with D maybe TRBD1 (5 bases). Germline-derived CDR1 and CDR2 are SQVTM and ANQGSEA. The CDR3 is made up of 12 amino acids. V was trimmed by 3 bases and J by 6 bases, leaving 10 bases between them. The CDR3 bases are TGCAGCGTTGACAGGGCCTCGGATACGCAGTATTTT. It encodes CSVDRASDTQYF.

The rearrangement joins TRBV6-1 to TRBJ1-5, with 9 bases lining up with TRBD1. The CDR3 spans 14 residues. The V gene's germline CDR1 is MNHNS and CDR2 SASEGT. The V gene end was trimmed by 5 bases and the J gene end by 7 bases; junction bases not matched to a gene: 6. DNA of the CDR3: TGTGCCAGCAGTCCGGGACAGGGTCTCCAGCCCCAGCATTTT. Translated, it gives CASSPGQGLQPQHF.

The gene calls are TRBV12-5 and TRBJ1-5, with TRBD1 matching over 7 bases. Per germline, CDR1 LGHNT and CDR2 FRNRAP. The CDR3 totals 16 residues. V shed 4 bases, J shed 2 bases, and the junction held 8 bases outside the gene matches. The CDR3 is CASGSDRAYGNQPQHF. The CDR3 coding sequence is TGTGCTAGTGGTTCAGACAGGGCATATGGCAATCAGCCCCAGCATTTT.

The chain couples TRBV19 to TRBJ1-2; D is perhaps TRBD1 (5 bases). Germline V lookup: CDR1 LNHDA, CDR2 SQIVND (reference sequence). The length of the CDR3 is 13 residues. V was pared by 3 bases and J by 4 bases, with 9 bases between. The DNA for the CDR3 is TGTGCCAGTAGTATCGACAGCCTCTATGGCTACACCTTC. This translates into CASSIDSLYGYTF.

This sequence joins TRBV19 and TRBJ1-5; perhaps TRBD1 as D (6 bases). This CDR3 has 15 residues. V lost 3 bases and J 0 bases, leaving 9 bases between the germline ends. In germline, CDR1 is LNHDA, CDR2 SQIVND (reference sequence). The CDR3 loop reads CASSITGRSNQPQHF. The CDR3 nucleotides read TGTGCCAGTAGTATTACAGGGCGTAGCAATCAGCCCCAGCATTTT.

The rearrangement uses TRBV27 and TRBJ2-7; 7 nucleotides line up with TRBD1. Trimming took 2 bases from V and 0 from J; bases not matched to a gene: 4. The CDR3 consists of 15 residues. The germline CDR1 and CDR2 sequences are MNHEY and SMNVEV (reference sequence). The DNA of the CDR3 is TGTGCCAGCAGTTTACCGGGACAGCGCTCCTACGAGCAGTACGTC. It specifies CASSLPGQRSYEQYV.

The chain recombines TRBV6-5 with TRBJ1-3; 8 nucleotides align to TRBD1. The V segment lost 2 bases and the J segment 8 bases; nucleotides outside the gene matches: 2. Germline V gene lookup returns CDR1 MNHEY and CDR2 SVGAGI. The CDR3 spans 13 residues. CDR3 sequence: CASSYGQGYTIYF. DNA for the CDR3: TGTGCCAGCAGTTACGGACAGGGTTACACCATATATTTT.

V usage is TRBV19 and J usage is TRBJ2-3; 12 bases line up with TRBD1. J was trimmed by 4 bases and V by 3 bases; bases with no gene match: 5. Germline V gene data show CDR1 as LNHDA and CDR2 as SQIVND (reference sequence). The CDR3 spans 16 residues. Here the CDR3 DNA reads TGTGCCAGTAGTATTTTGGGACAGGGGGCCTCAGATACGCAGTATTTT. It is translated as CASSILGQGASDTQYF.